Each of the 18 T cell receptor beta chains below was sequenced from the same sample in a study of early T cells in non-severe SARS-CoV-2 infection. MiXCR, applied by TCRdb to the 5' RACE reads, yields one record per CDR3 protein. Of some 50,000 distinct CDR3 sequences in the sample, 5.6% were seen once. The specimen was whole blood. The receptors were gathered from an adult who was a healthcare worker with PCR-confirmed SARS-CoV-2 infection or an uninfected control (not recorded which).

This clonotype was picked up many times. The junction departs from the called germline gene at one end, perhaps through a read error. The J gene is TRBJ2-7, the V gene TRBV6-5, with 7 bases fitting TRBD2. CDR1 is MNHEY and CDR2 is SVGAGI in the germline V gene. This CDR3 spans 12 amino acids. CDR3 bases: TGTGCCAGCAGTGCGATTAGCGGGCGAGTAAACTTC. Its protein is CASSAISGRVNF.

In its sample, this clonotype was seen many times. The rearrangement joins TRBV7-8 to TRBJ1-2, with TRBD1 identical over 9 bases. V shed 6 bases, J shed 1 base, and the junction held 6 bases outside the gene matches. The CDR3 runs to 15 residues. From germline, CDR1 is SGHVS and CDR2 FQNEAQ. The CDR3 DNA follows: TGTGCCAGCAGTCGAGGGACAGGGAATAACTATGGCTACACCTTC. This sequence encodes CASSRGTGNNYGYTF.

This clonotype was recorded at least ten times. J is TRBJ2-6 and V is TRBV29-1; TRBD1 matches 11 bases. The CDR3 has 14 amino acids. CDR1 is SQVTM and CDR2 is ANQGSEA in the germline V gene. V lost 6 bases, J lost 4 bases, and 2 bases stayed unmatched. CDR3 in DNA: TGCAGCGTGGACAGGGGGCCCGGGGCCAACGTCCTGACTTTC. Its translation: CSVDRGPGANVLTF.

The sample holds a few counts of this clonotype. The chain joins TRBV6-1 to TRBJ1-2; no firm D call. V was shortened by 5 bases and J by 4 bases, with 14 bases between the two germline ends. The length of the CDR3 is 14 residues. CDR1 is MNHNS and CDR2 is SASEGT in the germline V gene. The CDR3 coding sequence is TGTGCCAGCAGTCTCACGGAAGGAGGCTATGGCTACACCTTC. Translated, it gives CASSLTEGGYGYTF.

This clonotype occurred many times. The chain carries TRBV4-2 and TRBJ2-7; TRBD2 matches 7 bases. J was trimmed by 5 bases and V by 8 bases; bases with no gene match: 6. This CDR3 comprises 12 residues. Germline values: CDR1 LGHNA, CDR2 YNFKEQ. CDR3 loop: CASAGAGDEQYF. The CDR3 nucleotides are TGTGCCAGCGCCGGCGCGGGAGACGAGCAGTACTTC.

This clonotype was counted ten times or more. J is TRBJ2-3 and V is TRBV29-1, with D tentatively TRBD1 (6 bases). The CDR3 spans 13 residues. Germline loops: CDR1 SQVTM, CDR2 ANQGSEA. The ends were cut back, 3 bases at V and 2 bases at J, with 9 bases in the middle. The CDR3 region has the DNA TGCAGCGTTGAGGGGGCTTCCACAGATACGCAGTATTTT. Its protein is CSVEGASTDTQYF.

This clonotype was detected a few times. The rearrangement uses TRBV5-4 and TRBJ2-5; 11 nucleotides line up with TRBD2. Germline loops: CDR1 SGHNT, CDR2 YYREEE (reference sequence). V lost 3 bases, J lost 3 bases, and 7 bases stayed unmatched. The CDR3 sequence is 16 residues long. The CDR3 coding sequence is TGTGCCAGCAGCTCATCGAGGGGACTAGCGGAAGAGACCCAGTACTTC. Its translation is CASSSSRGLAEETQYF.

This clonotype was detected only a few times. This chain uses TRBV19 with TRBJ2-1, with a possible D match to TRBD2 (5 bases). Per the germline V gene, CDR1 is LNHDA and CDR2 is SQIVND (reference sequence). The ends were cut back, 3 bases at V and 6 bases at J, with 9 bases in the middle. CDR3 length equals 13 residues. CDR3 sequence reads: CASSMAGLNEQFF. The CDR3 DNA is TGTGCCAGTAGTATGGCTGGACTCAATGAGCAGTTCTTC.

This clonotype was found many times. The gene calls are TRBV29-1 and TRBJ2-5; D might be TRBD2 (5 bases). Looked up from germline, CDR1 is SQVTM and CDR2 is ANQGSEA. V lost 6 bases to trimming and J lost 4 bases, with 15 bases between them. This CDR3 spans 13 amino acids. The CDR3 bases are TGCAGCGTCGGCCGTCTAGCTCCAGAGACCCAGTACTTC. This codes for CSVGRLAPETQYF.

This clonotype has at least ten counts. The V call is TRBV20-1, the J call TRBJ1-2, with D uncertain. V lost 3 bases to trimming and J lost 2 bases, with 16 bases between them. This CDR3 region has 15 residues. Germline V gene data show CDR1 as DFQATT and CDR2 as SNEGSKA (reference sequence). This CDR3 reads CSASIFTESNYGYTF. In nucleotides, the CDR3 is TGCAGTGCTAGTATTTTTACAGAATCCAACTATGGCTACACCTTC.

At least ten counts were recorded for this clonotype. The chain has TRBV14 and TRBJ2-2; 7 bases fit TRBD1. From germline, CDR1 is SGHDN and CDR2 FVKESK. The CDR3 has 18 amino acids. V was pared by 0 bases and J by 3 bases, with 10 bases of the junction left unmatched. In DNA, the CDR3 is TGTGCCAGCAGCCAAGATTTAAGAGGGACAGAGTACACCGGGGAGCTGTTTTTT. Translating it yields CASSQDLRGTEYTGELFF.

The table lists this clonotype with many counts. The chain combines TRBV29-1 with TRBJ2-5, with D uncertain. The CDR3 length is 12 residues. The V gene lost 3 bases and the J gene lost 5 bases, with 10 bases spanning the gap. Germline CDR1 and CDR2: SQVTM and ANQGSEA. DNA of the CDR3: TGCAGCGTTGAGGTCGGTTCGGAGACCCAGTACTTC. This encodes CSVEVGSETQYF.

This clonotype was counted many times. A read error may account for a junction end that differs from germline. The chain has TRBV20-1 and TRBJ2-3; 14 nucleotides agree with TRBD2. The CDR3 has 14 residues. Germline V lookup: CDR1 DFQATT, CDR2 SNEGSKA (reference sequence). This CDR3 reads CSAPGLAGADTQYF. DNA for the CDR3: TGCAGTGCACCGGGACTAGCGGGAGCCGATACACAGTATTTT.

In this sample, this clonotype turned up a few times. V is TRBV20-1 and J is TRBJ2-7; 9 bases are a match to TRBD1. The CDR3 runs 10 residues. Germline V lookup: CDR1 DFQATT, CDR2 SNEGSKA (reference sequence). V was clipped by 6 bases and J by 7 bases; unmatched bases: 1. CDR3 protein: CSAGTGEQYF. The CDR3 DNA reads as TGCAGTGCCGGGACAGGGGAGCAGTACTTC.

This clonotype was recorded at least ten times. This chain joins TRBV30 and TRBJ1-5; D remains unclear. The CDR3 consists of 13 residues. The germline CDR1 and CDR2 sequences are GTSNPN and SVGIG (reference sequence). The CDR3 bases are TGTGGCGCGGGAGGAGACGGCAATCAGCCCCAGCATTTT. This translates into CGAGGDGNQPQHF.

This clonotype was detected many times. The rearrangement joins TRBV5-1 to TRBJ2-7; TRBD2 is a possible D gene (5 bases). The CDR3 consists of 13 residues. Germline CDR1 is SGHRS and CDR2 is YFSETQ. Trimming removed 4 bases from V and 4 bases from J, with 12 bases in between. DNA of the CDR3: TGCGCCAGCAGCCGTCGAGGGAATTACGAGCAGTACTTC. This encodes CASSRRGNYEQYF. Full variable domain (rest looked up from reference TRBV5-1 and TRBJ2-7): KAGVTQTPRYLIKTRGQQVTLSCSPISGHRSVSWYQQTPGQGLQFLFEYFSETQRNKGNFPGRFSGRQFSNSRSEMNVSTLELGDSALYLCASSRRGNYEQYFGPGTRLTVT.

This clonotype has a count of ten or more. This chain connects TRBV12-3 or TRBV12-4 to TRBJ2-1; unclear D gene. V dropped 0 bases and J dropped 0 bases, with 6 bases sitting between them. This CDR3 contains 15 residues. The CDR3 DNA reads TGTGCCAGCAGTTTAGCCCCTAGCTCCTACAATGAGCAGTTCTTC. As protein: CASSLAPSSYNEQFF.

Many counts were recorded for this clonotype. This sequence joins TRBV24-1 and TRBJ1-1; D is possibly TRBD1 (5 bases). The germline gives CDR1 KGHDR, CDR2 SFDVKD. The CDR3 spans 14 residues. Trimming took off 4 bases at V and 1 base at J, with 9 bases between the two ends. The chain's CDR3 is CATSDQDRNTEAFF. CDR3 nucleotide sequence: TGTGCCACCAGTGACCAAGACAGGAACACTGAAGCTTTCTTT.